This is a list of T cell receptor beta chains from one sample in a study of CD8 T cells in Susac syndrome. TCRdb recomputed calls from the immunoSEQ multiplex PCR reads with MiXCR, one row per CDR3 protein. Of 100,000 to 150,000 distinct CDR3 sequences listed, around 96% are singletons. The material sequenced was CD8+ T cells from PBMCs. The source is a human donor with Susac syndrome. CDR3s include the opening cysteine and the closing phenylalanine or tryptophan. Each record gives: CDR3 length, clone size, V gene, D gene, J gene, CDR3 DNA, CDR3 protein. A D gene is named only where the DNA matches it firmly. Size values are once, few and many counts, or a class for expanded clones, and some rows have none.

CDR3 length: 13; clone size: -; V gene: TRBV7-8; D gene: -; J gene: TRBJ2-1; CDR3 DNA: TGTGCCAGCAGCTTTTCGGGGACCGATGAGCAGTTCTTC; CDR3 protein: CASSFSGTDEQFF
CDR3 length: 15; clone size: -; V gene: TRBV4-3; D gene: -; J gene: TRBJ2-2; CDR3 DNA: TGCGCCAGCAGCCAAGATGCTAGATCCACCGGGGAGCTGTTTTTT; CDR3 protein: CASSQDARSTGELFF
CDR3 length: 12; clone size: -; V gene: TRBV11-2; D gene: -; J gene: TRBJ2-5; CDR3 DNA: TGTGCCAGCAGCTTAGTCGTAGAGACCCAGTACTTC; CDR3 protein: CASSLVVETQYF
CDR3 length: 15; clone size: -; V gene: TRBV7-9; D gene: -; J gene: TRBJ2-5; CDR3 DNA: TGTGCCAGCTGTCGTCTCGGGGGGCCTACGGAGACCCAGTACTTC; CDR3 protein: CASCRLGGPTETQYF
CDR3 length: 13; clone size: -; V gene: TRBV27; D gene: -; J gene: TRBJ2-7; CDR3 DNA: TGTGCCAGCAGTTTATCTAAGGCCTACGAGCAGTACTTC; CDR3 protein: CASSLSKAYEQYF
CDR3 length: 13; clone size: -; V gene: TRBV29-1; D gene: TRBD1; J gene: TRBJ2-5; CDR3 DNA: TGCAGCGTTATACAGGGGTACCAAGAGACCCAGTACTTC; CDR3 protein: CSVIQGYQETQYF
CDR3 length: 17; clone size: -; V gene: TRBV5-4; D gene: TRBD2; J gene: TRBJ2-1; CDR3 DNA: TGTGCCAGCAGCCATAGTAGCGGGGGGTGGGCATACAATGAGCAGTTCTTC; CDR3 protein: CASSHSSGGWAYNEQFF
CDR3 length: 16; clone size: -; V gene: TRBV9; D gene: TRBD2; J gene: TRBJ2-1; CDR3 DNA: TGTGCCAGCAGCTCAACCGGGGGGATAGGGAACAATGAGCAGTTCTTC; CDR3 protein: CASSSTGGIGNNEQFF
CDR3 length: 14; clone size: -; V gene: TRBV14; D gene: TRBD2; J gene: TRBJ2-3; CDR3 DNA: TGTGCCAGCAGCCCGTCGAGCGGGAGGCCCACGCAGTATTTT; CDR3 protein: CASSPSSGRPTQYF
CDR3 length: 16; clone size: -; V gene: TRBV15; D gene: TRBD1; J gene: TRBJ1-4; CDR3 DNA: TGTGCCACCAGCAGAGCCAGGGGGCCAACTAATGAAAAACTGTTTTTT; CDR3 protein: CATSRARGPTNEKLFF
CDR3 length: 16; clone size: -; V gene: TRBV5-4; D gene: -; J gene: TRBJ2-2; CDR3 DNA: TGTGCCAGCAGCTGGTTGATGGGGGGCGACACCGGGGAGCTGTTTTTT; CDR3 protein: CASSWLMGGDTGELFF
CDR3 length: 13; clone size: once; V gene: TRBV27; D gene: -; J gene: TRBJ2-7; CDR3 DNA: TGTGCCAGCAGTTTTGGCCCGGCCTACGAGCAGTACTTC; CDR3 protein: CASSFGPAYEQYF
CDR3 length: 14; clone size: -; V gene: TRBV6-2/TRBV6-3; D gene: -; J gene: TRBJ1-1; CDR3 DNA: TGTGCCAGCAGGGAACGACAGAGCGACACTGAAGCTTTCTTT; CDR3 protein: CASRERQSDTEAFF
CDR3 length: 15; clone size: -; V gene: TRBV24-1; D gene: -; J gene: TRBJ2-2; CDR3 DNA: TGTGCCACCAGTGATCCCATCCGGGACACCGGGGAGCTGTTTTTT; CDR3 protein: CATSDPIRDTGELFF
CDR3 length: 15; clone size: -; V gene: TRBV13; D gene: -; J gene: TRBJ1-6; CDR3 DNA: TGTGCCAGCAGCCCGCCCCGTACAGTCGTCTCACCCCTCCACTTT; CDR3 protein: CASSPPRTVVSPLHF
CDR3 length: 16; clone size: -; V gene: TRBV4-1; D gene: -; J gene: TRBJ2-1; CDR3 DNA: TGCGCCAGCAGCCAAAGAGCAGGGGTGCTCTACAATGAGCAGTTCTTC; CDR3 protein: CASSQRAGVLYNEQFF
CDR3 length: 16; clone size: once; V gene: TRBV3-1; D gene: -; J gene: TRBJ1-5; CDR3 DNA: TGTGCCAGCAGCCAAGGGAGGGGATATAGCAATCAGCCCCAGCATTTT; CDR3 protein: CASSQGRGYSNQPQHF
CDR3 length: 16; clone size: -; V gene: TRBV7-3; D gene: TRBD2; J gene: TRBJ2-1; CDR3 DNA: TGTGCCAGCAGCTTAGTAGCGGGAGGGCCCTACAATGAGCAGTTCTTC; CDR3 protein: CASSLVAGGPYNEQFF
CDR3 length: 13; clone size: -; V gene: TRBV6-1; D gene: -; J gene: TRBJ1-2; CDR3 DNA: TGTGCCAGCAGCCCGACGGGGGACTATGGCTACACCTTC; CDR3 protein: CASSPTGDYGYTF
CDR3 length: 12; clone size: -; V gene: TRBV5-8; D gene: -; J gene: TRBJ2-7; CDR3 DNA: TGTGCCAGCAGCTTAACCCCTATGGAGCAGTACTTC; CDR3 protein: CASSLTPMEQYF
CDR3 length: 13; clone size: -; V gene: TRBV25-1; D gene: -; J gene: TRBJ1-2; CDR3 DNA: TGTGCCAGCAGTGAAGGCACCTTCTATGGCTACACCTTC; CDR3 protein: CASSEGTFYGYTF
CDR3 length: 12; clone size: -; V gene: TRBV6-5; D gene: TRBD1; J gene: TRBJ2-5; CDR3 DNA: TGTGCCAGCGGGGACAGTCAAGAGACCCAGTACTTC; CDR3 protein: CASGDSQETQYF
CDR3 length: 15; clone size: -; V gene: TRBV11-1; D gene: -; J gene: TRBJ2-1; CDR3 DNA: TGTGCCAGCAGCTTAGCTAGCGGTCACTACAATGAGCAGTTCTTC; CDR3 protein: CASSLASGHYNEQFF
CDR3 length: 14; clone size: -; V gene: TRBV2; D gene: -; J gene: TRBJ1-1; CDR3 DNA: TGTGCCAGCAGTGAGATGGGGGGGAACACTGAAGCTTTCTTT; CDR3 protein: CASSEMGGNTEAFF
CDR3 length: 15; clone size: -; V gene: TRBV18; D gene: TRBD1; J gene: TRBJ1-1; CDR3 DNA: TGTGCCAGCTCACCCAGGGGGGGATTGAACACTGAAGCTTTCTTT; CDR3 protein: CASSPRGGLNTEAFF
CDR3 length: 16; clone size: -; V gene: TRBV30; D gene: -; J gene: TRBJ2-7; CDR3 DNA: TGTGCCTGGAGACTCGATGGGACGAATCATACCTACGAGCAGTACTTC; CDR3 protein: CAWRLDGTNHTYEQYF
CDR3 length: 13; clone size: -; V gene: TRBV13; D gene: -; J gene: TRBJ1-2; CDR3 DNA: TGTGCCAGCAGCTTCTGGCAGAACTATGGCTACACCTTC; CDR3 protein: CASSFWQNYGYTF
CDR3 length: 12; clone size: -; V gene: TRBV9; D gene: -; J gene: TRBJ1-6; CDR3 DNA: TGTGCCAGCAGCGTAGACGATTCACCCCTCCACTTT; CDR3 protein: CASSVDDSPLHF
CDR3 length: 17; clone size: -; V gene: TRBV11-2; D gene: TRBD1; J gene: TRBJ2-1; CDR3 DNA: TGTGCCAGCAGCTTAGTACTCCCGGGACAGCTCTACAATGAGCAGTTCTTC; CDR3 protein: CASSLVLPGQLYNEQFF
CDR3 length: 15; clone size: -; V gene: TRBV5-6; D gene: TRBD2; J gene: TRBJ2-3; CDR3 DNA: TGTGCCAGCAGCCAACTAGCGGGAGTTGCAGATACGCAGTATTTT; CDR3 protein: CASSQLAGVADTQYF
CDR3 length: 15; clone size: -; V gene: TRBV5-6; D gene: TRBD1; J gene: TRBJ2-2; CDR3 DNA: TGTGCCAGCAGGTCCCAGGGGGCTTTCGCCGGGGAGCTGTTTTTT; CDR3 protein: CASRSQGAFAGELFF
CDR3 length: 17; clone size: once; V gene: TRBV29-1; D gene: TRBD1; J gene: TRBJ2-1; CDR3 DNA: TGCAGCGTTCCAGGACAGGGGTTAATTATCCCCTACAATGAGCAGTTCTTC; CDR3 protein: CSVPGQGLIIPYNEQFF
CDR3 length: 14; clone size: -; V gene: TRBV7-9; D gene: -; J gene: TRBJ2-3; CDR3 DNA: TGTGCCAGCAGCCCACGGGCTCCCACAGATACGCAGTATTTT; CDR3 protein: CASSPRAPTDTQYF
CDR3 length: 16; clone size: -; V gene: TRBV6-1; D gene: -; J gene: TRBJ2-6; CDR3 DNA: TGTGCCAGCAGTGAAACGGTCGTCTCTGGGGCCAACGTCCTGACTTTC; CDR3 protein: CASSETVVSGANVLTF
CDR3 length: 14; clone size: -; V gene: TRBV18; D gene: -; J gene: TRBJ1-1; CDR3 DNA: TGTGCCAGCTCACCGGCCCAGGGGAACACTGAAGCTTTCTTT; CDR3 protein: CASSPAQGNTEAFF
CDR3 length: 14; clone size: -; V gene: TRBV30; D gene: TRBD1; J gene: TRBJ2-2; CDR3 DNA: TGTGCCTGGGTACAGGGGGCGAACACCGGGGAGCTGTTTTTT; CDR3 protein: CAWVQGANTGELFF
CDR3 length: 15; clone size: -; V gene: TRBV9; D gene: -; J gene: TRBJ2-7; CDR3 DNA: TGTGCCAGCAGCGGCCAGTTTGGGCTTCCCTACGAGCAGTACTTC; CDR3 protein: CASSGQFGLPYEQYF
CDR3 length: 17; clone size: -; V gene: TRBV11-2; D gene: -; J gene: TRBJ2-7; CDR3 DNA: TGTGCCAGCAGCTTAGTGCCTAGGCCCGTCCGGTTGAGGGAGCAGTACTTC; CDR3 protein: CASSLVPRPVRLREQYF
CDR3 length: 15; clone size: -; V gene: TRBV30; D gene: -; J gene: TRBJ1-4; CDR3 DNA: TGTGCCTGCCAACATCCAAGGGACAAAAATGAAAAACTGTTTTTT; CDR3 protein: CACQHPRDKNEKLFF
CDR3 length: 14; clone size: -; V gene: TRBV12-3/TRBV12-4; D gene: TRBD1; J gene: TRBJ1-2; CDR3 DNA: TGTGCCAGCAGTTACGCAGGGGGCGGCTATGGCTACACCTTC; CDR3 protein: CASSYAGGGYGYTF
CDR3 length: 13; clone size: -; V gene: TRBV20-1; D gene: -; J gene: TRBJ2-7; CDR3 DNA: TGCAGTGCTACCTCACAGGGTACCTACGAGCAGTACTTC; CDR3 protein: CSATSQGTYEQYF
CDR3 length: 16; clone size: -; V gene: TRBV4-3; D gene: TRBD2; J gene: TRBJ2-7; CDR3 DNA: TGCGCCAGCAGCCCATCTAGCGGGAGGGCCTCCTACGAGCAGTACTTC; CDR3 protein: CASSPSSGRASYEQYF
CDR3 length: 15; clone size: -; V gene: TRBV6-5; D gene: TRBD1; J gene: TRBJ2-2; CDR3 DNA: TGTGCCAGCACCCAAACGACAGGGTCGGCCGGGGAGCTGTTTTTT; CDR3 protein: CASTQTTGSAGELFF
CDR3 length: 11; clone size: -; V gene: TRBV19; D gene: -; J gene: TRBJ2-1; CDR3 DNA: TGTGCCGGCGGCTCCTACAATGAGCAGTTCTTC; CDR3 protein: CAGGSYNEQFF
CDR3 length: 18; clone size: -; V gene: TRBV28; D gene: -; J gene: TRBJ2-3; CDR3 DNA: TGTGCCAGCAGTGACGACCCCTTGGGGTCCGAGTCGGCAGATACGCAGTATTTT; CDR3 protein: CASSDDPLGSESADTQYF
CDR3 length: 15; clone size: -; V gene: TRBV9; D gene: -; J gene: TRBJ2-5; CDR3 DNA: TGTGCCAGCAGCGGGGTCGGGAGCGGCCAAGAGACCCAGTACTTC; CDR3 protein: CASSGVGSGQETQYF
CDR3 length: 14; clone size: -; V gene: TRBV6-4; D gene: -; J gene: TRBJ2-1; CDR3 DNA: TGTGCCAGCCCTCTGGGTAGCGGAGATAATGAGCAGTTCTTC; CDR3 protein: CASPLGSGDNEQFF
CDR3 length: 17; clone size: -; V gene: TRBV4-1; D gene: TRBD2; J gene: TRBJ2-1; CDR3 DNA: TGCGCCAGCAGCCAACAAACTAGCGGGAGCTCCTACAATGAGCAGTTCTTC; CDR3 protein: CASSQQTSGSSYNEQFF
CDR3 length: 14; clone size: -; V gene: TRBV9; D gene: -; J gene: TRBJ2-2; CDR3 DNA: TGTGCCAGCAGCGTAGCTTCGGGGCCCGGGGAGCTGTTTTTT; CDR3 protein: CASSVASGPGELFF
CDR3 length: 15; clone size: -; V gene: TRBV3-1; D gene: -; J gene: TRBJ2-6; CDR3 DNA: TGTGCCAGCAGCCAAGGGGTAGACGGGGCCAACGTCCTGACTTTC; CDR3 protein: CASSQGVDGANVLTF
CDR3 length: 11; clone size: -; V gene: TRBV29-1; D gene: TRBD1; J gene: TRBJ2-5; CDR3 DNA: TGCAGCGCGGACAGGGCGGAGACCCAGTACTTC; CDR3 protein: CSADRAETQYF
CDR3 length: 13; clone size: -; V gene: TRBV2; D gene: -; J gene: TRBJ2-5; CDR3 DNA: TGTGCCAGCAGTGAAGTCTTACAAGAGACCCAGTACTTC; CDR3 protein: CASSEVLQETQYF
CDR3 length: 15; clone size: -; V gene: TRBV7-3; D gene: -; J gene: TRBJ2-1; CDR3 DNA: TGTGCCAGCAGCCAAAGGTCTACAGGGTACGGTGAGCAGTTCTTC; CDR3 protein: CASSQRSTGYGEQFF